This T cell receptor (beta chain) was recorded in a study of CD8 T cells in Susac syndrome. Reverse transcription of about 0.45 to 1 ug RNA was carried out with random hexamers. The TCR beta CDR3 was amplified by immunoSEQ multiplex PCR across 54 Vbeta, 13 Jbeta. TCRdb independently ran MiXCR on the immunoSEQ multiplex PCR reads; one entry per CDR3 protein. The table includes 200,000 to 300,000 distinct CDR3 sequences, 90% to 96% detected once. V lost 1 base to trimming and J lost 5 bases, with 13 bases between them. This CDR3 has 15 amino acids. Per germline, CDR1 SGDLS and CDR2 YYNGEE. This chain links TRBV9 with TRBJ2-1; TRBD2 is a possible D gene (6 bases). The source of this sequence is a human donor with Susac syndrome. The sample was CD4+ T cells from PBMCs. CDR3 nucleotides: TGTGCCAGCAGCGTATTAAGCGGGCCAAACAATGAGCAGTTCTTC. As protein: CASSVLSGPNNEQFF.